A selection of T cell receptor beta chains follows, all from one sample in a study of blood T cell repertoires in COVID-19. Clones were sequenced by immunoSEQ multiplex PCR, and TCRdb holds only the in-frame ones, with some missing. The data contain approximately 480,000 clones, roughly 87% of them singletons. The sample consisted of peripheral blood. All receptors derive from a man between 18 and 35 years old with COVID-19, enrolled during active disease. Each CDR3 is given with its conserved first and last residue. A D gene is named only where the DNA matches it firmly. Not every row has a clone size; where given, it reads once, few, many or a size class.

TRBD1 TRBJ1-2 NA TRBV20-1 CSASHPLNERDRDFGYTF TGCAGTGCTAGTCATCCCTTAAACGAGAGGGACAGGGATTTTGGCTACACCTTC
NA TRBJ1-6 once TRBV5-1 CASSQDRLNSPLHF TGCGCCAGCAGCCAAGACAGATTAAATTCACCCCTCCACTTT
TRBD1 TRBJ2-1 NA TRBV7-8 CASSPTTGPNEQFF TGTGCCAGCAGCCCAACGACAGGGCCAAATGAGCAGTTCTTC
TRBD1 TRBJ1-1 NA TRBV9 CASSVMTGNKGTEAFF TGTGCCAGCAGCGTAATGACAGGGAACAAGGGAACTGAAGCTTTCTTT
NA TRBJ2-3 NA TRBV7-9 CASSLVTSGGVQYF TGTGCCAGCAGCTTAGTGACGTCGGGGGGCGTGCAGTATTTT
NA TRBJ1-1 NA TRBV7-3 CASSSGGGNTEAFF TGTGCCAGCAGCTCAGGTGGTGGAAACACTGAAGCTTTCTTT
TRBD2 TRBJ2-7 NA TRBV27 CASSSGLAGSYEQYF TGTGCCAGCAGTTCGGGACTAGCGGGGTCCTACGAGCAGTACTTC
NA TRBJ2-1 NA TRBV29-1 CSVGLHNEQFF TGCAGCGTTGGGCTCCACAATGAGCAGTTCTTC
TRBD1 TRBJ1-4 NA TRBV5-1 CASSGTAAEKLFF TGCGCCAGTTCCGGGACAGCAGCCGAAAAACTGTTTTTT
NA TRBJ2-5 few TRBV6-5 CASSSDLWAETQYF TGTGCCAGCAGTTCAGACCTTTGGGCGGAGACCCAGTACTTC
TRBD1 TRBJ1-2 NA TRBV6-2/TRBV6-3 CASSYSGQTGGDGYTF TGTGCCAGCAGTTACTCCGGTCAAACAGGGGGCGATGGCTACACCTTC
NA TRBJ1-1 NA TRBV30 CALNTGNTEAFF TGTGCCTTAAACACAGGGAACACTGAAGCTTTCTTT
NA TRBJ1-1 NA TRBV2 CASSVTEAFF TGTGCCAGCAGCGTGACTGAAGCTTTCTTT
TRBD1 TRBJ2-7 NA TRBV7-8 CASTPYQRQGANEQYF TGTGCCAGCACCCCTTACCAGAGACAGGGGGCGAACGAGCAGTACTTC
TRBD2 TRBJ2-5 few TRBV6-5 CASSSPSGGRETQYF TGTGCCAGCAGTTCCCCTAGCGGGGGGCGGGAGACCCAGTACTTC
TRBD1 TRBJ2-3 NA TRBV7-3 CASNPTGGTDTQYF TGTGCCAGCAACCCGACAGGGGGGACAGATACGCAGTATTTT
TRBD1 TRBJ1-2 NA TRBV15 CATSRLGTGEGYTF TGTGCCACCAGCAGACTTGGGACAGGGGAAGGCTACACCTTC
TRBD2 TRBJ2-5 NA TRBV24-1 CATSDSTGLAGTYETQYF TGTGCCACCAGTGATTCCACGGGACTAGCGGGGACGTATGAGACCCAGTACTTC
NA TRBJ2-2 NA TRBV12-3/TRBV12-4 CASSLLSGGELFF TGTGCCAGCAGTTTATTATCGGGCGGGGAGCTGTTTTTT
TRBD1 TRBJ2-5 once TRBV3-1/TRBV3-2 CASSLSTGTGGETQYF TGTGCCAGCAGCCTGTCTACCGGGACAGGAGGAGAGACCCAGTACTTC
TRBD2 TRBJ2-1 NA TRBV7-9 CASSERLAGTGNEQFF TGTGCCAGCAGCGAACGACTAGCGGGAACGGGGAATGAGCAGTTCTTC
TRBD2 TRBJ2-1 NA TRBV7-9 CASKAVAGESGEQFF TGTGCCAGCAAGGCGGTAGCGGGAGAGTCGGGTGAGCAGTTCTTC
NA TRBJ1-1 NA TRBV30 CAWSVGSGSAEAFF TGTGCCTGGAGTGTCGGTAGCGGATCGGCCGAAGCTTTCTTT
TRBD1 TRBJ2-5 NA TRBV5-4 CASSGDRAPQETQYF TGTGCCAGCAGTGGGGACAGGGCTCCTCAAGAGACCCAGTACTTC
NA TRBJ2-2 NA TRBV12-3/TRBV12-4 CASRKLGTGELFF TGTGCCAGCAGAAAACTAGGGACCGGGGAGCTGTTTTTT
TRBD2 TRBJ2-1 NA TRBV9 CASSVGSGGNEQFF TGTGCCAGCAGCGTTGGCTCGGGGGGTAATGAGCAGTTCTTC
NA TRBJ1-2 NA TRBV2 CASSDYRDGYTF TGTGCCAGCAGTGACTACAGGGATGGCTACACCTTC
NA TRBJ2-1 few TRBV19 CASSPRTVNEQFF TGTGCCAGTAGTCCCAGGACAGTCAATGAGCAGTTCTTC
NA TRBJ2-3 NA TRBV2 CASKREQTSTDTQYF TGTGCCAGCAAGCGAGAGCAAACTAGCACAGATACGCAGTATTTT
NA TRBJ2-2 NA TRBV27 CASSFGGFPGELFF TGTGCCAGCAGTTTTGGAGGGTTCCCCGGGGAGCTGTTTTTT
TRBD1 TRBJ2-7 once TRBV24-1 CATSDWDGTGPYEQYF TGTGCCACCAGTGACTGGGACGGGACAGGGCCCTACGAGCAGTACTTC
TRBD1 TRBJ2-4 NA TRBV28 CASSPTGTENIQYF TGTGCCAGCAGTCCGACCGGGACAGAAAACATTCAGTACTTC
TRBD1 TRBJ1-6 few TRBV6-1 CASSELTGGLESPLHF TGTGCCAGCAGTGAGTTGACAGGGGGCCTCGAATCACCCCTCCACTTT
NA TRBJ2-7 NA TRBV12-5 CASGPTSGHLTYEQYF TGTGCTAGTGGTCCAACCTCGGGACACCTCACCTACGAGCAGTACTTC
TRBD2 TRBJ2-7 NA TRBV6-5 CASMKLADLSYEQYF TGTGCCAGCATGAAACTAGCGGATTTATCCTACGAGCAGTACTTC
TRBD2 TRBJ2-7 NA TRBV2 CASSDPGGGDEQYF TGTGCCAGCAGTGACCCGGGTGGGGGGGACGAGCAGTACTTC
NA TRBJ2-1 NA TRBV24-1 CATSAYRAGEQFF TGTGCCACCAGTGCTTACAGGGCGGGTGAGCAGTTCTTC
NA TRBJ1-2 NA TRBV2 CASSRDRRNTF TGTGCCAGCAGCCGAGACAGGAGGAACACCTTC
TRBD1 TRBJ2-2 NA TRBV5-8 CASSLWTGAVGELFF TGTGCCAGCAGTCTCTGGACAGGGGCGGTCGGGGAGCTGTTTTTT
TRBD2 TRBJ2-1 NA TRBV11-3 CASSLGLAGGKLNEQFF TGTGCCAGCAGCTTGGGACTAGCGGGAGGGAAACTCAATGAGCAGTTCTTC
TRBD1 TRBJ1-2 NA TRBV5-5 CASSLLPGQGNYGYTF TGTGCCAGCAGCTTGCTCCCGGGACAGGGGAACTATGGCTACACCTTC
TRBD1 TRBJ2-7 once TRBV18 CASSPKGTGRSLSYEQYF TGTGCCAGCTCACCTAAAGGGACAGGACGTAGCCTTTCCTACGAGCAGTACTTC
NA TRBJ2-7 NA TRBV18 CASSPGEAPRSSYEQYF TGTGCCAGCTCACCAGGGGAGGCCCCACGAAGCTCCTACGAGCAGTACTTC
TRBD1 TRBJ2-7 NA TRBV19 CASSPGQGPLEQYF TGTGCCAGTAGCCCGGGACAGGGTCCCCTCGAGCAGTACTTC
NA TRBJ2-1 NA TRBV7-9 CASSSVLPSYNEQFF TGTGCCAGCAGCTCTGTACTACCCTCCTACAATGAGCAGTTCTTC
NA TRBJ1-2 NA TRBV2 CASLRGGGYTF TGTGCCAGCTTAAGGGGGGGCGGCTACACCTTC
TRBD2 TRBJ2-1 NA TRBV5-1 CASSQPGLAGEDEQFF TGCGCCAGCAGCCAACCGGGACTAGCGGGAGAGGATGAGCAGTTCTTC
NA TRBJ2-3 NA TRBV29-1 CSQGTETGDTQYF TGCAGCCAAGGGACGGAGACAGGAGATACGCAGTATTTT
TRBD1 TRBJ2-1 few TRBV12-5 CASGQPGQMHGEQFF TGTGCTAGTGGACAACCGGGACAGATGCATGGTGAGCAGTTCTTC
TRBD2 TRBJ2-3 NA TRBV24-1 CATSDYGTSGSTDTQYF TGTGCCACCAGTGATTACGGGACTAGCGGGAGCACAGATACGCAGTATTTT
NA TRBJ1-1 few TRBV29-1 CSVYTGQLYTEAFF TGCAGCGTGTACACGGGACAATTATACACTGAAGCTTTCTTT
TRBD2 TRBJ2-3 once TRBV20-1 CSASIRTSGTDTQYF TGCAGTGCTAGTATAAGGACTAGCGGCACAGATACGCAGTATTTT
NA TRBJ1-3 NA TRBV9 CASSVGSFSGNTIYF TGTGCCAGCAGCGTAGGTAGCTTCTCTGGAAACACCATATATTTT
TRBD1 TRBJ2-3 NA TRBV7-9 CASSQGVGTDTQYF TGTGCCAGCAGCCAGGGGGTTGGCACAGATACGCAGTATTTT